This T cell receptor (beta chain) was captured in a study of CD8 T cells in ankylosing spondylitis. MiXCR, applied by TCRdb to the 5' RACE reads, yields one record per CDR3 protein. The sample lists fewer than 450,000 distinct CDR3 sequences; 17% were seen once. Comments on this clonotype: Its antigen is as yet unknown.

Broader study findings: Characteristic, it appeared, of ankylosing spondylitis blood was a TCR beta motif of about eight highly homologous variants. Relatively scarce in peripheral blood, disease-linked clones were CD8+.

Germline V CDR1 and CDR2: SGDLS, YYNGEE. The V and J ends lost 4 bases and 6 bases respectively, with 19 bases between them. This CDR3 is 15 amino acids long. The sample was blood, either unsorted or a sorted T cell fraction (not recorded which). The J gene is TRBJ1-1, the V gene TRBV9, with D possibly being TRBD1 (6 bases). The source is a male donor with ankylosing spondylitis. CDR3 residues: CASSLRGGHGSEAFF. The CDR3 DNA reads as TGTGCCAGCAGCTTAAGGGGGGGCCACGGATCTGAAGCTTTCTTT.